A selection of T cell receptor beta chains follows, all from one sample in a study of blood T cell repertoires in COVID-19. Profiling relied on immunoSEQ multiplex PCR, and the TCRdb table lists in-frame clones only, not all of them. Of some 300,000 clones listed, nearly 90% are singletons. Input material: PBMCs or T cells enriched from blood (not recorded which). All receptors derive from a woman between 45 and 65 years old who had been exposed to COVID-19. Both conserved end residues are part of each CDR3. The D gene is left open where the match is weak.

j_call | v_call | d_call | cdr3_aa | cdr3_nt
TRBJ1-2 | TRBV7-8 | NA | CASSHGLGQNYGYTF | TGTGCCAGCAGCCACGGCCTGGGACAAAACTATGGCTACACCTTC
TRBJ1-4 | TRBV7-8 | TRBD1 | CASSLYPGGFGATNEKLFF | TGTGCCAGCAGCTTATATCCAGGGGGCTTTGGTGCAACTAATGAAAAACTGTTTTTT
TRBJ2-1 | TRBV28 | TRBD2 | CASTGGGGYNEQFF | TGTGCCAGCACAGGCGGGGGTGGGTACAATGAGCAGTTCTTC
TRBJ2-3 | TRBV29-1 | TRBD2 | CSDITMGGTDTQYF | TGCAGCGACATCACCATGGGGGGGACAGATACGCAGTATTTT
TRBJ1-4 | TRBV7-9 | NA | CASGPTGTDEKLFF | TGTGCCAGCGGACCGACCGGGACTGATGAAAAACTGTTTTTT
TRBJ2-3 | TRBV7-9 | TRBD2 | CASSAPGTSGGVDTQYF | TGTGCCAGCAGCGCCCCGGGGACTAGCGGGGGGGTGGATACGCAGTATTTT
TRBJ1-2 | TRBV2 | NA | CASSTGPVGGYTF | TGTGCCAGCAGTACAGGCCCGGTGGGTGGCTACACCTTC
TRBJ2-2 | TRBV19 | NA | CASSIGPNTGELFF | TGTGCCAGTAGTATTGGGCCGAACACCGGGGAGCTGTTTTTT
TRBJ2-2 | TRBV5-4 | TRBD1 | CASSLTGTGDTGELFF | TGTGCCAGCAGCTTGACCGGGACAGGGGACACCGGGGAGCTGTTTTTT
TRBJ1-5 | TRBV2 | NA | CASSVKGGDQPQHF | TGTGCCAGCAGTGTTAAGGGAGGGGATCAGCCCCAGCATTTT
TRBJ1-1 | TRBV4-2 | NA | CASSPGLVNTEAFF | TGTGCCAGCAGCCCCGGACTGGTGAACACTGAAGCTTTCTTT
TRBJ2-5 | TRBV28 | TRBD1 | CASSLSRGRETQYF | TGTGCCAGCAGTTTGAGTAGGGGGCGGGAGACCCAGTACTTC
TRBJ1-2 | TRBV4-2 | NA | CASSQDSVYTF | TGTGCCAGCAGCCAAGATAGCGTCTACACCTTC